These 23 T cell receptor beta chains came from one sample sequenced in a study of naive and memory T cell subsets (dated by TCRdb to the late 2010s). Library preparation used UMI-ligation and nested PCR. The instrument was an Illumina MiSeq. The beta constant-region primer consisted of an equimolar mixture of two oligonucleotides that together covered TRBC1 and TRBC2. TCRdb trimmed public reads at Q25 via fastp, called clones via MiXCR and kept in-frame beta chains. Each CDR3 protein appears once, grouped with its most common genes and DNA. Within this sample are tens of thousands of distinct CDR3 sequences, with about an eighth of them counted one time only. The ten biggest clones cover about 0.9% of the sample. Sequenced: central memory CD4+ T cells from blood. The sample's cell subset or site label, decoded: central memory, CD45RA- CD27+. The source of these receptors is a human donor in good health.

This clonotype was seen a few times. The CDR3 DNA reads as TGTGCCAGCAGCTTGGGGGGATCCCAAGGCTACACCTTC. Amino acids: CASSLGGSQGYTF. V and J are TRBV5-4 and TRBJ1-2, with D uncertain. CDR3 length: 13 amino acids. The V end was cut by 0 bases, the J end by 8 bases, with 11 bases between. Germline V CDR1 and CDR2: SGHNT, YYREEE (reference sequence). Full variable domain (missing parts from reference TRBV5-4 and TRBJ1-2): ETGVTQSPTHLIKTRGQQVTLRCSSQSGHNTVSWYQQALGQGPQFIFQYYREEENGRGNFPPRFSGLQFPNYSSELNVNALELDDSALYLCASSLGGSQGYTFGSGTRLTVV.

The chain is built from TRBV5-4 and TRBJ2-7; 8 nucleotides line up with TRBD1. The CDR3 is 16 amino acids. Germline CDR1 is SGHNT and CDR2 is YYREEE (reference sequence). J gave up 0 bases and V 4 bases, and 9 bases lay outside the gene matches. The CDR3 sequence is CASSRRQGSNSYEQYF. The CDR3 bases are TGTGCCAGCAGCCGCAGACAGGGGTCTAACTCCTACGAGCAGTACTTC.

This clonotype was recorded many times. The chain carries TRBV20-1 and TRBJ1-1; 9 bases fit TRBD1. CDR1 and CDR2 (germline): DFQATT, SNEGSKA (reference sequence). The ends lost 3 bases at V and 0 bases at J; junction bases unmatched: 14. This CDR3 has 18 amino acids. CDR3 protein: CSARGAAGQGVMNTEAFF. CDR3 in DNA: TGCAGTGCTAGGGGGGCGGCGGGACAGGGAGTCATGAACACTGAAGCTTTCTTT.

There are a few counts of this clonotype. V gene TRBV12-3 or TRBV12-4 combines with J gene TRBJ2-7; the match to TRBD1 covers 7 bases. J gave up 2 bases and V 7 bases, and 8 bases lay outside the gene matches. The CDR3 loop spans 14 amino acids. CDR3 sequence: CASTLGQSPYEQYF. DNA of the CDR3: TGTGCCAGCACCTTGGGACAGAGCCCCTACGAGCAGTACTTC.

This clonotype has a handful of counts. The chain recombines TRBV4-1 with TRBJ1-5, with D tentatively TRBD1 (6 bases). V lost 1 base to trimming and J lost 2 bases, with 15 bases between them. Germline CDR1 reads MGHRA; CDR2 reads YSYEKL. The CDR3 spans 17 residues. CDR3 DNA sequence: TGCGCCAGCAGCCAAGCCAGAGGGGGGGGAGGCAATCAGCCCCAGCATTTT. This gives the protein CASSQARGGGGNQPQHF.

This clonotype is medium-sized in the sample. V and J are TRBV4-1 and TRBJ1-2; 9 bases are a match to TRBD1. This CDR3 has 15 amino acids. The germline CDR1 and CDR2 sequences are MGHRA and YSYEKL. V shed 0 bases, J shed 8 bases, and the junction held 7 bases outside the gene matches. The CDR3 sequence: CASSQEGGQGIGYTF. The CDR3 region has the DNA TGCGCCAGCAGCCAAGAAGGGGGACAGGGCATCGGCTACACCTTC.

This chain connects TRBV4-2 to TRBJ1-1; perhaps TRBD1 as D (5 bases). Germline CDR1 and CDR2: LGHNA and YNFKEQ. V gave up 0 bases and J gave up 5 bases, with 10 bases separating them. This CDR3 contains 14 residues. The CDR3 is CASSQEEGRTEAFF. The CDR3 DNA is TGTGCCAGCAGCCAAGAGGAGGGGAGAACTGAAGCTTTCTTT.

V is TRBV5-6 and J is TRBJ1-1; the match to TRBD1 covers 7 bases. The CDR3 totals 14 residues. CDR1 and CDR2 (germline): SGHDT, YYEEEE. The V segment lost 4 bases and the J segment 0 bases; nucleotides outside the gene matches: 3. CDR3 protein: CASSVGQMNTEAFF. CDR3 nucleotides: TGTGCCAGCAGCGTGGGACAGATGAACACTGAAGCTTTCTTT.

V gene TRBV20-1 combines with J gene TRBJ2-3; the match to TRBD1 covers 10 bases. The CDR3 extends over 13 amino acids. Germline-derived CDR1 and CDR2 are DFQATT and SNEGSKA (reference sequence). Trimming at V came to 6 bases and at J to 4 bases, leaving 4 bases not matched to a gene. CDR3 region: CSAGQGGADTQYF. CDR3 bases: TGCAGTGCCGGACAGGGGGGCGCAGATACGCAGTATTTT.

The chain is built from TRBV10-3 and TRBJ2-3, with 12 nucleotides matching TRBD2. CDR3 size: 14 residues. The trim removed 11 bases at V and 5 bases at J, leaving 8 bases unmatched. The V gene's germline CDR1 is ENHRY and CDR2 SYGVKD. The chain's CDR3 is CALPLAGGQDTQYF. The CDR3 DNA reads TGTGCCCTCCCACTAGCGGGAGGCCAAGATACGCAGTATTTT.

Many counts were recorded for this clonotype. CDR3 coding DNA: TGTGCCAGCAGTTCGGGGGCACTGGTCGAGCAGTACTTC. It yields the protein CASSSGALVEQYF. The V call is TRBV28, the J call TRBJ2-7; D assignment may be TRBD1 or TRBD2 (6 bases each). With 4 bases removed from V and 6 bases from J, the gap between germline ends came to 13 bases. Germline V CDR1 and CDR2: MDHEN, SYDVKM. CDR3 length: 13 amino acids.

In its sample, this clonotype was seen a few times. The CDR3 reads CASSHYSRTSGYQETQYF. CDR3 nucleotides: TGTGCCAGCAGCCACTACTCAAGGACTAGCGGGTACCAAGAGACCCAGTACTTC. The chain links TRBV6-8 to TRBJ2-5, with 11 bases fitting TRBD2. This CDR3 region has 18 residues. The J segment lost 0 bases and the V segment lost 6 bases, leaving 12 bases of the junction unmatched. Germline CDR1 reads MNHGY; CDR2 reads SAAAGT.

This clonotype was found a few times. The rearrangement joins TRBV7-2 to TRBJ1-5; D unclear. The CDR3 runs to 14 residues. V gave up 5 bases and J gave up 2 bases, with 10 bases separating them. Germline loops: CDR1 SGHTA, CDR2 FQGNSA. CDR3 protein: CASSPPWGNQPQHF. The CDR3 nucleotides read TGTGCCAGCAGCCCCCCCTGGGGCAATCAGCCCCAGCATTTT.

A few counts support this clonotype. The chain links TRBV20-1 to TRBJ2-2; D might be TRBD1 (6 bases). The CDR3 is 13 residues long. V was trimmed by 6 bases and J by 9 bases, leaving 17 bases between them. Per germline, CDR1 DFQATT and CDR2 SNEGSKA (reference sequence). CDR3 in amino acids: CSAGRTGMRELFF. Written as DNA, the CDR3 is TGCAGTGCGGGCCGAACAGGGATGAGGGAGCTGTTTTTT.

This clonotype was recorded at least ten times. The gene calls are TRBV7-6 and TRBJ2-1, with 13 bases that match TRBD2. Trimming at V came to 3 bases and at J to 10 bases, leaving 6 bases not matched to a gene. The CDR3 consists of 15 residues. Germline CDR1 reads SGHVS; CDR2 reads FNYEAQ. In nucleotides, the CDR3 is TGTGCCAGCAGCTTGGGGACTAGCGGGAAGGAGGAGCAGTTCTTC. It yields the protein CASSLGTSGKEEQFF. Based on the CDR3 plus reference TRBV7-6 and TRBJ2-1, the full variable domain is GAGVSQSPRYKVTKRGQDVALRCDPISGHVSLYWYRQALGQGPEFLTYFNYEAQQDKSGLPNDRFSAERPEGSISTLTIQRTEQRDSAMYRCASSLGTSGKEEQFFGPGTRLTVL.

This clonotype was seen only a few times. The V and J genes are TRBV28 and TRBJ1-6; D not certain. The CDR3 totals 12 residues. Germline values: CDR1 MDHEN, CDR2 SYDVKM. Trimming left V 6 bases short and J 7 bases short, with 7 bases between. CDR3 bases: TGTGCCAGCAGGATCAGCAATTCACCCCTCCACTTT. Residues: CASRISNSPLHF.

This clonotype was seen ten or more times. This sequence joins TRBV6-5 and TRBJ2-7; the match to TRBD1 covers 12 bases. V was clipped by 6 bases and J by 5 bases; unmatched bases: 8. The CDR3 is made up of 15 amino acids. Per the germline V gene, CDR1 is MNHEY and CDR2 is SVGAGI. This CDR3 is CASRRWDRGQDEQYF. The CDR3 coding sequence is TGTGCCAGCAGGCGATGGGACAGGGGGCAAGACGAGCAGTACTTC.

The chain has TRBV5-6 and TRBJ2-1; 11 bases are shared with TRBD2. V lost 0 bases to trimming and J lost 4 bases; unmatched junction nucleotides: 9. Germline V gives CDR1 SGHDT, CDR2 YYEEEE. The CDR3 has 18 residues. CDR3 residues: CASSLASVGLAGYNEQFF. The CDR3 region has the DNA TGTGCCAGCAGCTTGGCCAGTGTAGGACTAGCGGGTTACAATGAGCAGTTCTTC.

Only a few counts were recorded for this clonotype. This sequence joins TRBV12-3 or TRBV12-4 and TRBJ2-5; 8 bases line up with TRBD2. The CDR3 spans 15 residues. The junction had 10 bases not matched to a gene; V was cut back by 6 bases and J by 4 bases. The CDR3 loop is CASRLGLAMRETQYF. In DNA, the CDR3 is TGTGCCAGCAGACTCGGACTAGCCATGAGAGAGACCCAGTACTTC.

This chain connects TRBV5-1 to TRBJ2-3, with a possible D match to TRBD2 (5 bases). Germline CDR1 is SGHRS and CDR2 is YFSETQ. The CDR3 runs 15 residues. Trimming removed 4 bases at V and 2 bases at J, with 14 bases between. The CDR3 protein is CASSREGGPTDTQYF. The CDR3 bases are TGCGCCAGCAGCAGGGAAGGAGGTCCCACAGATACGCAGTATTTT. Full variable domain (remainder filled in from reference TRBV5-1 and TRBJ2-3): KAGVTQTPRYLIKTRGQQVTLSCSPISGHRSVSWYQQTPGQGLQFLFEYFSETQRNKGNFPGRFSGRQFSNSRSEMNVSTLELGDSALYLCASSREGGPTDTQYFGPGTRLTVL.

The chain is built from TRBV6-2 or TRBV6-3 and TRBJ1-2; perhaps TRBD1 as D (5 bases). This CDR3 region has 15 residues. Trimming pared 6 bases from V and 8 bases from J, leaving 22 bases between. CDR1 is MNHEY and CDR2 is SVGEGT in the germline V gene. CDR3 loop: CASSRGASAGKGYTF. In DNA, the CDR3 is TGTGCCAGCAGCCGAGGTGCTTCGGCAGGGAAGGGCTACACCTTC.

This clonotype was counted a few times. CDR3 sequence reads: CSARGTPWGETQYF. The DNA for the CDR3 is TGCAGTGCTAGAGGGACCCCCTGGGGGGAGACCCAGTACTTC. This chain joins TRBV20-1 and TRBJ2-5; D assignment may be TRBD1 or TRBD2 (5 bases each). V was clipped by 1 base and J by 5 bases, with 14 bases between them. The CDR3 sequence is 14 residues long. Germline V lookup: CDR1 DFQATT, CDR2 SNEGSKA (reference sequence).

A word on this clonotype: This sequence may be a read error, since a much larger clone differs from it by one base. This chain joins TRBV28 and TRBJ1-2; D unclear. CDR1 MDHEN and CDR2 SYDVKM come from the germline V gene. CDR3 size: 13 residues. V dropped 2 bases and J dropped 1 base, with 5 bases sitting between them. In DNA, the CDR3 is TGTGCCAGCAGTTTACGTGGTAACTATGGCTACACCTTC. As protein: CASSLRGNYGYTF.